This record covers a single T cell receptor (beta chain). Trimming took 3 bases from V and 10 from J; bases not matched to a gene: 5. The CDR3 contains 14 residues. Germline CDR1 reads LGHNA; CDR2 reads YSLEER. All enrollees were about 18 to 90 years old and from 20 to 30 US areas. Self-reported history from a screening survey and questionnaire set each donor's cohort. The data belong to a study of blood T cell repertoires in COVID-19. In the authors' methods: Amplification from reference gene primers served as the basis for estimated nucleated cell counts. Generated by immunoSEQ multiplex PCR, the TCRdb table keeps only in-frame clones and is missing some. That table is the source of V, J and clone size, and D and trimming were worked out from the DNA. This table has about 270,000 clones, more than 75% appearing once.

The V gene is TRBV4-3, the J gene TRBJ2-1; 11 bases line up with TRBD1. The sequenced sample was PBMCs or T cells enriched from blood (not recorded which). The TCR was taken from a woman aged 55-70 years in a cohort exposed to, infected with or recovered from COVID-19 (not recorded which). This CDR3 reads CASSQDRGRREQFF. The CDR3 nucleotides read TGCGCCAGCAGCCAGGACAGGGGGCGCCGGGAGCAGTTCTTC.